The next 32 T cell receptor beta chains were all read from a single sample in a study of T cell responses to AZD1222 COVID-19 vaccine. Measured with immunoSEQ multiplex PCR; TCRdb has only the in-frame clones, and not every one. This table holds about 130,000 clones, roughly 91% found once. The sample in question was peripheral blood, obtained 28 days after the second AZD1222 dose. The receptor set was obtained from an adult who received the AZD1222 COVID-19 vaccine.

V gene TRBV11-2 combines with J gene TRBJ1-3; possibly TRBD1 for D (5 bases). The CDR3 contains 15 residues. CDR1 is SGHAT, CDR2 FQNNGV, per germline. V lost 7 bases and J lost 4, with 17 bases in between. CDR3 sequence: CASNPVGGVGNTIYF. As DNA, the CDR3 is TGTGCCAGCAACCCCGTCGGGGGGGTGGGAAACACCATATATTTT.

The chain combines TRBV24-1 with TRBJ2-2; a weak D match, TRBD1 (5 bases). The CDR3 is 18 residues long. The germline V gene encodes CDR1 KGHDR and CDR2 SFDVKD. V was trimmed by 4 bases and J by 3 bases, leaving 20 bases between them. CDR3 in DNA: TGTGCCACCAGTGACCCCAGCCACCCAGACAGCTACACCGGGGAGCTGTTTTTT. Amino acid sequence: CATSDPSHPDSYTGELFF.

The rearrangement uses TRBV5-1 and TRBJ2-1; 14 bases map to TRBD2. Germline values: CDR1 SGHRS, CDR2 YFSETQ. V lost 3 bases to trimming and J lost 8 bases; unmatched junction nucleotides: 16. This CDR3 is built from 19 residues. CDR3 residues: CASSSTGTSGSAWIDEQFF. CDR3 in DNA: TGCGCCAGCAGCTCAACCGGGACTAGCGGGAGTGCATGGATCGATGAGCAGTTCTTC. Looking up the rest from reference TRBV5-1 and TRBJ2-1 gives the full variable domain: KAGVTQTPRYLIKTRGQQVTLSCSPISGHRSVSWYQQTPGQGLQFLFEYFSETQRNKGNFPGRFSGRQFSNSRSEMNVSTLELGDSALYLCASSSTGTSGSAWIDEQFFGPGTRLTVL.

This clone occurred a few times. The chain has TRBV6-4 and TRBJ2-1; 10 bases agree with TRBD2. CDR1 MRHNA and CDR2 SNTAGT come from the germline V gene. With 4 bases clipped from V and 6 bases from J, the junction kept 6 bases outside the gene matches. The CDR3 is 15 residues long. CDR3 nucleotide sequence: TGTGCCAGCAGTGCCCTAGCGGGAGAGGGCAATGAGCAGTTCTTC. This encodes CASSALAGEGNEQFF.

J is TRBJ2-1 and V is TRBV2, with D hard to call. Germline values: CDR1 SNHLY, CDR2 FYNNEI. V dropped 3 bases and J dropped 8 bases, with 14 bases sitting between them. The length of the CDR3 is 14 residues. The CDR3 nucleotides are TGTGCCAGCAGTGACCCTCCCGCCGCCTATGAGCAGTTCTTC. Amino acid sequence: CASSDPPAAYEQFF. The whole variable domain, filled in from reference TRBV2 and TRBJ2-1, reads EPEVTQTPSHQVTQMGQEVILRCVPISNHLYFYWYRQILGQKVEFLVSFYNNEISEKSEIFDDQFSVERPDGSNFTLKIRSTKLEDSAMYFCASSDPPAAYEQFFGPGTRLTVL.

The rearrangement joins TRBV5-1 to TRBJ2-7, with D tentatively TRBD1 or TRBD2 (5 bases each). The CDR3 has 12 amino acids. CDR1 and CDR2 from the germline V gene are SGHRS and YFSETQ. The V gene lost 1 base and the J gene lost 6 bases, with 8 bases spanning the gap. This CDR3 is CASSLSGPEQYF. CDR3 in DNA: TGCGCCAGCAGCTTGTCGGGGCCCGAGCAGTACTTC.

This clone showed up just once. The CDR3 coding sequence is TGTGCCAGTAGTACTGGCGGGCAATACACAGATACGCAGTATTTT. Amino acid sequence: CASSTGGQYTDTQYF. The genes are TRBV19 and TRBJ2-3, with D possibly matching TRBD2 (5 bases). Germline V gene lookup returns CDR1 LNHDA and CDR2 SQIVND (reference sequence). V was pared by 4 bases and J by 2 bases, with 13 bases between. The CDR3 has 15 residues.

The chain uses TRBV9 and TRBJ1-2; TRBD1 might be the D (6 bases). V was cut by 4 bases and J by 4 bases, with 11 bases left in between. The CDR3 extends over 13 amino acids. CDR1 is SGDLS, CDR2 YYNGEE, per germline. The CDR3 loop reads CASSHDRSYGYTF. CDR3 nucleotides: TGTGCCAGCAGCCACGACAGGTCCTATGGCTACACCTTC.

This sequence joins TRBV30 and TRBJ2-7; D is perhaps TRBD1 (8 bases). This CDR3 is 16 amino acids long. With 4 bases removed from V and 2 bases from J, the gap between germline ends came to 21 bases. Germline assignment: CDR1 GTSNPN and CDR2 SVGIG (reference sequence). The CDR3 DNA is TGTGCCTGGACCAGGAACAGACAGGGGAGGGCCTACGAGCAGTACTTC. This gives the protein CAWTRNRQGRAYEQYF.

V and J are TRBV9 and TRBJ1-4; D is uncertain. Trimming took off 3 bases at V and 8 bases at J, with 11 bases between the two ends. CDR1 and CDR2 (germline): SGDLS, YYNGEE. The CDR3 is 13 amino acids. The CDR3 is CASSALRGEKLFF. The DNA for the CDR3 is TGTGCCAGCAGCGCCCTCAGAGGCGAAAAACTGTTTTTT.

This chain uses TRBV5-4 with TRBJ1-1; D perhaps matches TRBD1 (5 bases). The CDR3 covers 13 residues. CDR1 SGHNT and CDR2 YYREEE come from the germline V gene (reference sequence). Between the trimmed V and J ends, which lost 9 bases and 1 base, there was a span of 13 bases. The CDR3 DNA follows: TGTGCCATAAAGGGACGATCGAACACTGAAGCTTTCTTT. This sequence encodes CAIKGRSNTEAFF.

The rearrangement joins TRBV20-1 to TRBJ2-7; 7 bases are shared with TRBD2. Germline CDR1 and CDR2: DFQATT and SNEGSKA (reference sequence). Germline trimming cut 3 bases from V and 0 bases from J; bases unmatched to any gene: 14. The CDR3 consists of 17 residues. CDR3 bases: TGCAGTGCTAGTGGAGAGGTTGAAGCGGGACCCTCCTACGAGCAGTACTTC. It specifies CSASGEVEAGPSYEQYF.

The chain carries TRBV11-1 and TRBJ2-1, with 11 nucleotides matching TRBD2. V dropped 0 bases and J dropped 8; count of bases not matched to a gene: 0. Germline values: CDR1 SGHAT, CDR2 FQDESV (reference sequence). The CDR3 length is 14 residues. The CDR3 is CASSLALAGDEQFF. In DNA, the CDR3 is TGTGCCAGCAGCTTAGCACTAGCGGGAGATGAGCAGTTCTTC.

V is TRBV19 and J is TRBJ2-2; the D is unclear. The V gene lost 6 bases and the J gene lost 8 bases, with 16 bases spanning the gap. Germline V CDR1 and CDR2: LNHDA, SQIVND (reference sequence). The CDR3 extends over 14 amino acids. This chain's CDR3 is CASSPDSPGGELFF. Here the CDR3 DNA reads TGTGCCAGTAGCCCCGATTCGCCCGGGGGGGAGCTGTTTTTT. The entire variable domain, with the rest obtained from reference TRBV19 and TRBJ2-2, is as follows: DGGITQSPKYLFRKEGQNVTLSCEQNLNHDAMYWYRQDPGQGLRLIYYSQIVNDFQKGDIAEGYSVSREKKESFPLTVTSAQKNPTAFYLCASSPDSPGGELFFGEGSRLTVL.

This sequence joins TRBV5-1 and TRBJ2-2; D gene uncertain. Germline CDR1 is SGHRS and CDR2 is YFSETQ. This CDR3 has 13 residues. With 5 bases removed from V and 5 bases from J, the gap between germline ends came to 10 bases. CDR3 sequence: CASSIPRTGELFF. CDR3 nucleotide sequence: TGCGCCAGCAGTATTCCGAGGACCGGGGAGCTGTTTTTT.

This sequence joins TRBV30 and TRBJ2-3; D is uncertain. CDR3 length: 13 amino acids. From germline, CDR1 is GTSNPN and CDR2 SVGIG (reference sequence). V gave up 4 bases and J gave up 6 bases, with 14 bases separating them. The CDR3 protein is CAWNRRMADTQYF. The CDR3 coding sequence is TGTGCCTGGAATCGAAGGATGGCGGATACGCAGTATTTT.

This chain links TRBV2 with TRBJ1-3; D is unresolved. Germline CDR1 is SNHLY and CDR2 is FYNNEI. The CDR3 is made up of 16 amino acids. Between the trimmed V and J ends, which lost 4 bases and 0 bases, there was a span of 13 bases. Here the CDR3 DNA reads TGTGCCAGCAGTGTAAACTCCCTACACTCTGGAAACACCATATATTTT. Protein product: CASSVNSLHSGNTIYF.

In its sample, this clone was seen once. This chain uses TRBV13 with TRBJ2-3; D is ambiguous. The CDR3 length is 14 residues. The germline gives CDR1 PRHDT, CDR2 FYEKMQ (reference sequence). V lost 5 bases to trimming and J lost 0 bases, with 9 bases between them. The CDR3 coding sequence is TGTGCCAGCAGCCCCACAAGGAGCACAGATACGCAGTATTTT. Its translation is CASSPTRSTDTQYF.

J is TRBJ2-5 and V is TRBV11-2, with 11 bases matching TRBD1. This CDR3 contains 14 residues. Germline V gene sequence: CDR1 SGHAT, CDR2 FQNNGV. V lost 1 base to trimming and J lost 5 bases; unmatched junction nucleotides: 0. DNA for the CDR3: TGTGCCAGCAGCTTAGGGACAGGGGGCGAGACCCAGTACTTC. Amino acid sequence: CASSLGTGGETQYF.

J is TRBJ1-1 and V is TRBV29-1; the D gene is possibly TRBD1 (6 bases). Trimming stripped 5 bases from V and 3 bases from J, with 16 bases between. CDR1 is SQVTM, CDR2 ANQGSEA, per germline. This CDR3 is 14 amino acids long. CDR3: CSVLGQRKYTEAFF. For the CDR3, the DNA is TGCAGCGTTCTAGGACAGCGGAAGTACACTGAAGCTTTCTTT.

The CDR3 DNA reads as TGTGCCAGCAGTTACTCAGGGGCTGTCTTGAATTCACCCCTCCACTTT. Amino acids: CASSYSGAVLNSPLHF. This chain connects TRBV6-5 to TRBJ1-6; possible D gene TRBD1, 5 bases. This CDR3 contains 16 residues. The germline CDR1 and CDR2 sequences are MNHEY and SVGAGI. V was clipped by 0 bases and J by 7 bases, with 13 bases between them.

The chain recombines TRBV27 with TRBJ2-7, with 9 positions matching TRBD1. The V and J ends lost 5 bases and 7 bases, in that order; junction bases with no gene match: 9. Per the germline V gene, CDR1 is MNHEY and CDR2 is SMNVEV (reference sequence). This CDR3 comprises 14 residues. The CDR3 protein is CASSLQQGALEQYF. The CDR3 bases are TGTGCCAGCAGTCTACAACAGGGGGCCCTGGAGCAGTACTTC.

The J gene is TRBJ2-1, the V gene TRBV15; 9 bases match TRBD2. The CDR3 sequence is 17 residues long. J lost 3 bases, V lost 6 bases, and 12 bases had no gene match. Germline V gene lookup returns CDR1 LNHNV and CDR2 YYDKDF (reference sequence). The CDR3 DNA reads as TGTGCCACCAGTCAGGGGATTGTAGCGGGGGACTACAATGAGCAGTTCTTC. Protein product: CATSQGIVAGDYNEQFF.

This chain joins TRBV15 and TRBJ1-5; tentative D call: TRBD1 (6 bases). The CDR3 is 13 residues long. Germline V gene sequence: CDR1 LNHNV, CDR2 YYDKDF (reference sequence). V lost 7 bases and J lost 6, with 13 bases in between. CDR3 coding DNA: TGTGCCACCAAACAGGGTTTGGCTCAGCCCCAGCATTTT. Translation gives CATKQGLAQPQHF. The full variable domain, completed using reference TRBV15 and TRBJ1-5, is DAMVIQNPRYQVTQFGKPVTLSCSQTLNHNVMYWYQQKSSQAPKLLFHYYDKDFNNEADTPDNFQSRRPNTSFCFLDIRSPGLGDTAMYLCATKQGLAQPQHFGDGTRLSIL.

The chain carries TRBV6-6 and TRBJ2-7; TRBD2 agrees at 7 bases. Trimming cost V 5 bases and J 6 bases; bases outside gene matches: 10. Germline values: CDR1 MNHNY, CDR2 SVGAGI (reference sequence). CDR3 length: 14 amino acids. The DNA for the CDR3 is TGTGCCAGCAGTCCCATGGCGGGAGTTTCCGAGCAGTACTTC. This gives the protein CASSPMAGVSEQYF.

This chain uses TRBV7-8 with TRBJ1-2; the D is unclear. Between the trimmed V and J ends, which lost 5 bases and 0 bases, there was a span of 10 bases. The CDR3 has 14 residues. Looked up from germline, CDR1 is SGHVS and CDR2 is FQNEAQ. CDR3 coding DNA: TGTGCCAGCAGCCCATCAAGTGCTAACTATGGCTACACCTTC. The encoded protein is CASSPSSANYGYTF.

The gene calls are TRBV27 and TRBJ2-1, with 8 bases matching TRBD2. V lost 5 bases and J lost 2; bases outside the gene matches: 5. The V gene's germline CDR1 is MNHEY and CDR2 SMNVEV (reference sequence). The CDR3 length is 15 residues. This chain's CDR3 is CASSQTSVTYNEQFF. The CDR3, as DNA: TGTGCCAGCAGTCAGACTAGCGTTACCTACAATGAGCAGTTCTTC.

This rearrangement joins TRBV2 to TRBJ2-3, with 8 bases matching TRBD1. J was trimmed by 1 base and V by 6 bases; bases with no gene match: 3. Germline V gene data show CDR1 as SNHLY and CDR2 as FYNNEI. The CDR3 has 14 amino acids. CDR3 sequence (DNA): TGTGCCAGCAGGGACAGGGTGGGCACAGATACGCAGTATTTT. It codes for CASRDRVGTDTQYF.

This chain links TRBV10-3 with TRBJ1-1, with D perhaps matching TRBD1 (5 bases). The CDR3 loop spans 15 amino acids. Germline assignment: CDR1 ENHRY and CDR2 SYGVKD. With 2 bases removed from V and 5 bases from J, the gap between germline ends came to 15 bases. Here the CDR3 DNA reads TGTGCCATCAGTGAGGTCGACGGGGGAGGAACTGAAGCTTTCTTT. This codes for CAISEVDGGGTEAFF.

This sequence joins TRBV7-8 and TRBJ2-7, with D perhaps TRBD2 (6 bases). V lost 5 bases and J 4 bases, leaving 12 bases between the germline ends. The CDR3 spans 13 residues. Germline CDR1 and CDR2: SGHVS and FQNEAQ. In DNA form, the CDR3 reads TGTGCCAGCAGCCAACGACTAGTTTACGAGCAGTACTTC. It codes for CASSQRLVYEQYF.

J is TRBJ2-2 and V is TRBV4-1, with D possibly TRBD1 on 5 matching bases. This CDR3 has 15 residues. CDR1 is MGHRA and CDR2 is YSYEKL in the germline V gene. V lost 2 bases, J lost 4 bases, and 11 bases lay in between. The CDR3 coding sequence is TGCGCCAGCAGCCAACAGGGTGTGGGCACCGGGGAGCTGTTTTTT. Its translation: CASSQQGVGTGELFF.

The chain joins TRBV11-2 to TRBJ1-1; D not certain. The CDR3 sequence is 14 residues long. V was clipped by 1 base and J by 0 bases, with 6 bases between them. Germline V gene lookup returns CDR1 SGHAT and CDR2 FQNNGV. In DNA form, the CDR3 reads TGTGCCAGCAGCTTAGCCCTGATGAACACTGAAGCTTTCTTT. It translates to CASSLALMNTEAFF. Using reference TRBV11-2 and TRBJ1-1 for the parts outside the CDR3, the full variable domain is EAGVAQSPRYKIIEKRQSVAFWCNPISGHATLYWYQQILGQGPKLLIQFQNNGVVDDSQLPKDRFSAERLKGVDSTLKIQPAKLEDSAVYLCASSLALMNTEAFFGQGTRLTVV.